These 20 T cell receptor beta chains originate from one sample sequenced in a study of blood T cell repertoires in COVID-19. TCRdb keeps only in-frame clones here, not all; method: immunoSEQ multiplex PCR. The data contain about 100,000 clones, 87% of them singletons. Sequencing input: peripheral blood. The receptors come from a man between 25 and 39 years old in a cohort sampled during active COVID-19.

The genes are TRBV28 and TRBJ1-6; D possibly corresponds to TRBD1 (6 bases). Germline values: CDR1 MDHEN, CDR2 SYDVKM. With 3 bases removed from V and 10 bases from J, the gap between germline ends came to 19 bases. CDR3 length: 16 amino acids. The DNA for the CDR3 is TGTGCCAGCAGTTTCTCTTCTAGGGGGTTTGGGTCACCCCTCCACTTT. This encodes CASSFSSRGFGSPLHF.

The CDR3 nucleotides are TGTGCCAGCAGCCCACGGACTAGCGGGGGCTACGAGCAGTACTTC. It yields the protein CASSPRTSGGYEQYF. The genes are TRBV21-1 and TRBJ2-7; the D call TRBD2 from the table was never checked on the DNA. TRBV21-1 is annotated as a pseudogene. The CDR3 spans 15 residues.

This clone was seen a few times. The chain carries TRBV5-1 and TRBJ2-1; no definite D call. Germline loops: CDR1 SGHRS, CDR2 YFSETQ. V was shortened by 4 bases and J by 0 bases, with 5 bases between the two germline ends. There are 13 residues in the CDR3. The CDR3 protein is CASSVGSYNEQFF. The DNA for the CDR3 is TGCGCCAGCAGCGTCGGCTCCTACAATGAGCAGTTCTTC.

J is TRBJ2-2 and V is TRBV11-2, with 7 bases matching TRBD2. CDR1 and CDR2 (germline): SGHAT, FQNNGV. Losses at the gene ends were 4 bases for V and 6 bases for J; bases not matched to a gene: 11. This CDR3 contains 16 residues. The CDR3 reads CASSWGMGGISGELFF. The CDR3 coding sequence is TGTGCCAGCAGCTGGGGGATGGGAGGGATCTCCGGGGAGCTGTTTTTT.

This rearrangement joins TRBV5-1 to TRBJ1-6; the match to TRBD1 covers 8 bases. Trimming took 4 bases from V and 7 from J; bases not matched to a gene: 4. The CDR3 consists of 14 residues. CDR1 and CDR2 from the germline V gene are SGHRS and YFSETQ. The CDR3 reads CASSPRTGNSPLHF. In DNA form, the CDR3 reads TGCGCCAGCAGCCCACGGACAGGGAATTCACCCCTCCACTTT.

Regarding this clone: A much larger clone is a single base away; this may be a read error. CDR3 bases: TGTGCCAGCAGTCCCTCAGATACGCAGTATTTT. The encoded protein is CASSPSDTQYF. The chain couples TRBV12-3 or TRBV12-4 to TRBJ2-3; D uncertain. CDR3 size: 11 residues. The V gene lost 5 bases and the J gene lost 4 bases, with 4 bases spanning the gap.

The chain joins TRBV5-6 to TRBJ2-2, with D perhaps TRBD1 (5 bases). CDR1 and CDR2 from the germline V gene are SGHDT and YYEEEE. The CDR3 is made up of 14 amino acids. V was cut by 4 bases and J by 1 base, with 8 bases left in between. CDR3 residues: CASSRTRNTGELFF. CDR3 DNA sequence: TGTGCCAGCAGCCGGACACGGAACACCGGGGAGCTGTTTTTT.

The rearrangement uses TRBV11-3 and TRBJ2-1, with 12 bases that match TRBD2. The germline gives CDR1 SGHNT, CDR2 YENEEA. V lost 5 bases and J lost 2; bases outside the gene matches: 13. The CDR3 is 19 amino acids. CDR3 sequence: CASSPGGRPSGGAYNEQFF. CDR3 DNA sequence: TGTGCCAGCAGCCCAGGAGGCCGGCCTAGCGGGGGGGCCTACAATGAGCAGTTCTTC. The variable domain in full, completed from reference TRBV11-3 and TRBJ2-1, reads EAGVVQSPRYKIIEKKQPVAFWCNPISGHNTLYWYLQNLGQGPELLIRYENEEAVDDSQLPKDRFSAERLKGVDSTLKIQPAELGDSAVYLCASSPGGRPSGGAYNEQFFGPGTRLTVL.

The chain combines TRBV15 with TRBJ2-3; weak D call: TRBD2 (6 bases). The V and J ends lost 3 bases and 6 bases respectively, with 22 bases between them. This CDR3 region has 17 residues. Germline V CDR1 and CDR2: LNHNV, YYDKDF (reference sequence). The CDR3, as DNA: TGTGCCACCAGCAGGGACGAACCGGGACTCCGGTCTGATACGCAGTATTTT. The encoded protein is CATSRDEPGLRSDTQYF.

CDR3 nucleotide sequence: TGTGCCAGCAGTCCTGAGATGTACCGAGTAACAGATACGCAGTATTTT. Protein: CASSPEMYRVTDTQYF. The chain links TRBV27 to TRBJ2-3; no clear D. The germline V and J ends were trimmed by 5 bases and 3 bases, with 18 bases remaining between them. This CDR3 has 16 residues. In germline, CDR1 is MNHEY, CDR2 SMNVEV (reference sequence).

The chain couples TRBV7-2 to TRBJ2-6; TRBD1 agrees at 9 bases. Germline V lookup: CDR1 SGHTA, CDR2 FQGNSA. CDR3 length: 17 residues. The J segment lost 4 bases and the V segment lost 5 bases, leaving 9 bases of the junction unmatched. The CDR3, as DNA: TGTGCCAGCAGCCGCTCCGGGACAGGGCCCGGGGCCAACGTCCTGACTTTC. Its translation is CASSRSGTGPGANVLTF.

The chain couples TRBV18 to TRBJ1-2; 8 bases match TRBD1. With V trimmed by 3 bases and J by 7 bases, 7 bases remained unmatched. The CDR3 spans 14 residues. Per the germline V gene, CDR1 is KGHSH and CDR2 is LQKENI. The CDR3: CASSPDQGASGYTF. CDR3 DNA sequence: TGTGCCAGCTCACCGGACCAGGGGGCGAGTGGCTACACCTTC.

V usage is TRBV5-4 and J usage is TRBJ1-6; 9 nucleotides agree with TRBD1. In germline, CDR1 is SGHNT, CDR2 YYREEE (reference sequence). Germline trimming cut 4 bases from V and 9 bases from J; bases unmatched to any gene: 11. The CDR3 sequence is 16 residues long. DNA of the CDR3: TGTGCCAGCAGCCTGCTTACAGGGGGCATAGGTTCACCCCTCCACTTT. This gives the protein CASSLLTGGIGSPLHF.

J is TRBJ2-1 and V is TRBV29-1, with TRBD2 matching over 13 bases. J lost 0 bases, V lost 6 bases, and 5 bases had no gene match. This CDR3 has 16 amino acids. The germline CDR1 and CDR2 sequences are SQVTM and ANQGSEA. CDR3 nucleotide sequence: TGCAGCGTCGTGACTAGCGGGGGGAGCTCCTACAATGAGCAGTTCTTC. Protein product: CSVVTSGGSSYNEQFF.

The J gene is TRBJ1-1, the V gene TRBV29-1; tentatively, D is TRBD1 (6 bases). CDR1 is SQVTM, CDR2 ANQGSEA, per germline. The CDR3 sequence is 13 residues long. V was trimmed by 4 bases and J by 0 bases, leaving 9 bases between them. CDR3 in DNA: TGCAGCGTTGTCGGACAGTTGAACACTGAAGCTTTCTTT. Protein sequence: CSVVGQLNTEAFF.

DNA for the CDR3: TGTGCCAGCAGCGACTGGGACAGCCCTAATGAGCAGTTCTTC. Its translation: CASSDWDSPNEQFF. The chain uses TRBV5-4 and TRBJ2-1; 7 nucleotides line up with TRBD1. Trimming took 4 bases from V and 7 from J; bases not matched to a gene: 8. The CDR3 consists of 14 residues. Looked up from germline, CDR1 is SGHNT and CDR2 is YYREEE (reference sequence). Filled out from reference TRBV5-4 and TRBJ2-1, the complete variable domain reads ETGVTQSPTHLIKTRGQQVTLRCSSQSGHNTVSWYQQALGQGPQFIFQYYREEENGRGNFPPRFSGLQFPNYSSELNVNALELDDSALYLCASSDWDSPNEQFFGPGTRLTVL.

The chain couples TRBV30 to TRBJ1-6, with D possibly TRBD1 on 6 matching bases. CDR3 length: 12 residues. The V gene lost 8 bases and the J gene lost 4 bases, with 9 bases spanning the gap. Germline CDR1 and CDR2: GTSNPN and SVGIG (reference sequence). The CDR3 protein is CAGQSYNSPLHF. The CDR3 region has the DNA TGTGCCGGACAGTCTTATAATTCACCCCTCCACTTT.

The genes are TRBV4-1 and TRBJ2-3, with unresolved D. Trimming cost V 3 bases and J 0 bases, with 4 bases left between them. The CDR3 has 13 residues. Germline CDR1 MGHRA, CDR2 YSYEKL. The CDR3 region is CASSQRSTDTQYF. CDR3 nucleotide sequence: TGCGCCAGCAGCCAGCGTAGCACAGATACGCAGTATTTT.

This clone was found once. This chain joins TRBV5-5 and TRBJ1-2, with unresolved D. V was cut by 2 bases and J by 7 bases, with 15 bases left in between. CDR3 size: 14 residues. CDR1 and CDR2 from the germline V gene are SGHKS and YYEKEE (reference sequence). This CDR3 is CASSFSPESRGYTF. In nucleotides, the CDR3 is TGTGCCAGCAGCTTTAGTCCGGAGAGCCGTGGCTACACCTTC.

CDR3 DNA sequence: TGTGCCAGCAGCCTCAAGGTGGGAGTGAACATTCAGTACTTC. Its protein is CASSLKVGVNIQYF. J is TRBJ2-4 and V is TRBV7-2, with a tentative D call TRBD2 (5 bases). This CDR3 has 14 residues. V shed 5 bases and J shed 7 bases, with 15 bases lying between them. Germline values: CDR1 SGHTA, CDR2 FQGNSA.